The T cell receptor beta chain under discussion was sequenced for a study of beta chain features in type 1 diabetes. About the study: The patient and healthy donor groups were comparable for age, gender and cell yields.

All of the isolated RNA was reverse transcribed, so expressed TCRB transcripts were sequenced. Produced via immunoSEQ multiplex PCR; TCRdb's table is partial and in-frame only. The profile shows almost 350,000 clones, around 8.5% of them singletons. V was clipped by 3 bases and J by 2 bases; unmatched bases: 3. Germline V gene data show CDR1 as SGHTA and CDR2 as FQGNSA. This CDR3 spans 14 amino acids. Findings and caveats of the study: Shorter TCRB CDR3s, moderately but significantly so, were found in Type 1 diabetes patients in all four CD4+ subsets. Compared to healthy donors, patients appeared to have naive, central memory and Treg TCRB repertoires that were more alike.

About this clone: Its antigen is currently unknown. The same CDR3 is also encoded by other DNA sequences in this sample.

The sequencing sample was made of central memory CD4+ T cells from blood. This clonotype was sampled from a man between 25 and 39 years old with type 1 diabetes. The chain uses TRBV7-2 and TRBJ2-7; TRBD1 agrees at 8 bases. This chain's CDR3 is CASSFGQGPYEQYF. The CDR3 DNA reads TGTGCCAGCAGCTTTGGACAGGGCCCCTACGAGCAGTACTTC.